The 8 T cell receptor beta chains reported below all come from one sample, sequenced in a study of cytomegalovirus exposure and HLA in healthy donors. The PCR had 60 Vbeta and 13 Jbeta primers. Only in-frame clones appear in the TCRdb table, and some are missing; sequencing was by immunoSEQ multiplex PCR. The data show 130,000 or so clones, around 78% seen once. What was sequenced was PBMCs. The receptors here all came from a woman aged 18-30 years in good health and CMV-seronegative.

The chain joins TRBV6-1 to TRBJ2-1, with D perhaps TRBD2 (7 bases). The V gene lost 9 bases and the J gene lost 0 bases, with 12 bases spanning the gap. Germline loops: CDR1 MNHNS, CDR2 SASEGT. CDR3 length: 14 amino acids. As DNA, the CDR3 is TGTGCCAGTGGAGGGGGGGGCTCCTACAATGAGCAGTTCTTC. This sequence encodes CASGGGGSYNEQFF.

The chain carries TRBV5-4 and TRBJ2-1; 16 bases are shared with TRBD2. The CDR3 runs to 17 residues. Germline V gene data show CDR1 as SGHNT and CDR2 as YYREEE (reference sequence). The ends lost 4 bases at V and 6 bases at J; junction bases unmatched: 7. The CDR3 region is CASSLGLAGGPGNEQFF. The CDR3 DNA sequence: TGTGCCAGCAGCCTGGGACTAGCGGGAGGGCCTGGCAATGAGCAGTTCTTC.

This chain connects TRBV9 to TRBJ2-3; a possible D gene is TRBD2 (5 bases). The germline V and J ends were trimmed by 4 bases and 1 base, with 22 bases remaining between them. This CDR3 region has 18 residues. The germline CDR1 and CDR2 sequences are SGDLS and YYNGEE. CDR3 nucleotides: TGTGCCAGCAGCCCTCACGGTGGCGGGTTGGGTGGCACAGATACGCAGTATTTT. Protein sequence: CASSPHGGGLGGTDTQYF. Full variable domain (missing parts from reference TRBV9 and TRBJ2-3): DSGVTQTPKHLITATGQRVTLRCSPRSGDLSVYWYQQSLDQGLQFLIQYYNGEERAKGNILERFSAQQFPDLHSELNLSSLELGDSALYFCASSPHGGGLGGTDTQYFGPGTRLTVL.

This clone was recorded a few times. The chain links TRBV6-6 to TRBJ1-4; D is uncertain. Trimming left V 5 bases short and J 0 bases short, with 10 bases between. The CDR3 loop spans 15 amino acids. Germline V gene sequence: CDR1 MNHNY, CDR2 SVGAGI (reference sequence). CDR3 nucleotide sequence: TGTGCCAGCAGTCCTAATTTTGCAACTAATGAAAAACTGTTTTTT. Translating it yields CASSPNFATNEKLFF.

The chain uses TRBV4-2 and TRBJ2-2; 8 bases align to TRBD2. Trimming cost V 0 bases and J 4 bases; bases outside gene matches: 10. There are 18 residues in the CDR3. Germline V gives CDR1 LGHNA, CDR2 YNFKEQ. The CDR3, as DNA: TGTGCCAGCAGCCAAGAAGGGACCCTAGCGGGTTTCACCGGGGAGCTGTTTTTT. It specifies CASSQEGTLAGFTGELFF.

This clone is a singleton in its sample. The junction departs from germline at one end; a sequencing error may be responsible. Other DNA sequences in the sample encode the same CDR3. Written as DNA, the CDR3 is TGTGCCAGCAGGATAGAAAGGGGGCCAACGAATGAACAGTTCTTC. Its protein is CASRIERGPTNEQFF. The rearrangement uses TRBV7-8 and TRBJ2-1; TRBD1 matches 7 bases. The length of the CDR3 is 15 residues. CDR1 and CDR2 (germline): SGHVS, FQNEAQ.

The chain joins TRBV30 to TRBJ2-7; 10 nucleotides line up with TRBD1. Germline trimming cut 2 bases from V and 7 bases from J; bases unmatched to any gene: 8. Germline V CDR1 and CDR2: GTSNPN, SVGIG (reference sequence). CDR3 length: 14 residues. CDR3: CAWSQPGQGWEQYF. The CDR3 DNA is TGTGCCTGGAGTCAGCCGGGACAGGGGTGGGAGCAGTACTTC.

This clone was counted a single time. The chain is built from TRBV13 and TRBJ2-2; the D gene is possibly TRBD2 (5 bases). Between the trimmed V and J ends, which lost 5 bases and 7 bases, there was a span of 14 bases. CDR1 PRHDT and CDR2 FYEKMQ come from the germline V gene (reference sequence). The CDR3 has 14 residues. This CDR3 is CASSTGEYGGELFF. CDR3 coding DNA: TGTGCCAGCAGCACCGGGGAGTACGGCGGGGAGCTGTTTTTT.